This T cell receptor (beta chain) was identified in a study of blood T cell repertoires in COVID-19. The assay was immunoSEQ multiplex PCR, and TCRdb's table has in-frame clones only and misses some. Of fewer than 300,000 clones in the sample, approximately 85% were seen once. The CDR3 length is 15 residues. V was clipped by 4 bases and J by 3 bases, with 12 bases between them. Germline CDR1 is LGHDT and CDR2 is YNNKEL (reference sequence). Adults between about 18 and 95 years of age took part from some 25 US areas. The chain carries TRBV3-1 (or the pseudogene TRBV3-2) and TRBJ1-4; D is uncertain. The material sequenced was PBMCs or T cells enriched from blood (not recorded which). The receptor's source is a woman in her thirties who had recovered from COVID-19. The CDR3 here is CASSPGPQANEKLFF. The CDR3 DNA follows: TGTGCCAGCAGCCCCGGTCCCCAGGCTAATGAAAAACTGTTTTTT.